This T cell receptor beta chain was documented in a study of T-cell reconstitution after alpha-beta-depleted transplantation in children. General study points: Newly produced T cells mostly provided counts and TCRbeta diversity after one year, as hyperexpanded clones declined. The origin of alpha-beta T cells about two months after transplant was reportedly several hundred expanded graft clones.

Many counts were recorded for this clonotype. Its antigen is still unknown. V shed 0 bases and J shed 3 bases, with 29 bases lying between them. CDR3 size: 20 residues. From germline, CDR1 is DFQATT and CDR2 SNEGSKA (reference sequence). TCRbeta library construction was performed incorporating unique molecular identifiers. TCRdb re-analysed the PCR reads in MiXCR, keeping a single row per CDR3 protein. The table lists some 220,000 distinct CDR3 sequences, roughly 10% of them singletons, with roughly 30% in the top ten. The chain combines TRBV20-1 with TRBJ2-5; D ambiguous. The specimen comprised PBMCs, sampled before TCRalphabeta/CD19-depleted stem cell transplant. The sequence was collected from a child less than two years old with acute myeloid leukemia, due to receive a stem cell transplant. CDR3 in DNA: TGCAGTGCTAGAGAGATGGGGTACCACGGCGGTGTATTCGAAGAAGAGACCCAGTACTTC. Translation gives CSAREMGYHGGVFEEETQYF.